This T cell receptor (beta chain) derives from a study of blood T cell repertoires in COVID-19. Study overall: The United States, Italy and Spain were the sources of the acute and convalescent COVID-19 samples. T cells, B-cell-depleted T cells, or PBMCs supplied cDNA or gDNA.

Per the original methods: Amplification of reference gene primers was used by the study to estimate nucleated cell counts. Some clones are missing from TCRdb's copy, which holds only in-frame ones; the method was immunoSEQ multiplex PCR. Clonal size and the V and J genes are those of that table, whereas D and trimming came from the DNA. The sample lists 250,000 to 350,000 clones, approximately 83% occurring once. The CDR3 extends over 14 amino acids. The V end lost 4 bases, the J end lost 3 bases, and 11 bases lay between the germline ends. Germline values: CDR1 SGHRS, CDR2 YFSETQ. V gene TRBV5-1 combines with J gene TRBJ1-5; D may be TRBD1 (5 bases). The receptor was derived from a woman aged 30 to 39 who had recovered from COVID-19. Sequenced material: peripheral blood. CDR3 loop: CASSVEGHNQPQHF. The CDR3 nucleotides are TGCGCCAGCAGCGTGGAAGGACACAATCAGCCCCAGCATTTT.